This TCR beta chain is from a study of a mutant IDH1 vaccine in newly diagnosed glioma. For the study at large: Patients were started on vaccination 4-6 weeks after radiotherapy alone, or with temozolomide cycles.

Details on this clone: Antigen specificity is unknown.

V lost 4 bases to trimming and J lost 9 bases, with 13 bases between them. Germline V CDR1 and CDR2: SNHLY, FYNNEI. The CDR3 has 14 amino acids. The protocol was immunoSEQ multiplex PCR, while the TCRdb copy is restricted to in-frame clones and leaves out a portion. The repertoire consists of roughly 60,000 clones, with approximately 81% occurring once and the leading ten covering roughly 4%. Time point meaning: week 23, last vaccination. The investigators gave 300 ug of mutant IDH1 20-mer peptide in each vaccine dose, together with topical imiquimod. The rearrangement links TRBV2 to TRBJ1-6; D unclear. The source was PBMCs, collected from a glioma patient whose treatment included an IDH1 peptide vaccine. This TCR came from a man aged 25 to 40 with glioma. The CDR3 bases are TGTGCCAGCAGTGCAAGGAAAAAGTCTTCACCCCTCCACTTT. This gives the protein CASSARKKSSPLHF.